The text below deals with one T cell receptor (beta chain). The data belong to a study of blood T cell repertoires in COVID-19. Study context: Samples taken during acute and convalescent COVID-19 were collected in the United States, Italy and Spain. PBMCs, B-cell-depleted T cells, or T cells were the source of the cDNA or gDNA that made up the material.

As processed by the authors: Estimates of nucleated cell counts were drawn from the amplification of reference gene primers. This table comes from immunoSEQ multiplex PCR, and its TCRdb copy is limited to in-frame clones, with some not included. From that table come the V and J calls and clone size; the DNA was used to work out D and trimming. The sample holds under 70,000 clones, around nine tenths seen once. The germline gives CDR1 MDHEN, CDR2 SYDVKM. The V and J ends lost 7 bases and 3 bases, in that order; junction bases with no gene match: 9. CDR3 length equals 15 residues. The V and J genes are TRBV28 and TRBJ2-1; 7 bases are shared with TRBD2. The receptor's source is a woman aged 60 to 75 with COVID-19, enrolled during active disease. Specimen: peripheral blood. The CDR3 DNA reads as TGTGCCAGCAATAGGTCCCCTAGCGGCTACAATGAGCAGTTCTTC. This translates into CASNRSPSGYNEQFF.